This TCR beta chain was recorded in a study of T-cell memory formation after mild COVID-19. TCR alpha and TCR beta cDNA libraries carrying sample barcodes and UMIs were produced by 5'RACE using constant-segment primers. TCRdb re-called the 5' RACE reads through MiXCR, storing one row per CDR3 protein. The sample consists of 200,000 to 300,000 distinct CDR3 sequences, 15% to 17% of them appearing once. Concerning this clonotype itself: Its antigen is undetermined.

V lost 6 bases and J lost 7; bases outside the gene matches: 12. CDR3 length equals 15 residues. The study, taken as a whole, reports: The second-wave clones peaking on day 37 were not confirmed as SARS-CoV-2-specific. Pre-infection memory held some responding clones, suggesting pre-existing cross-reactive T cells responded. Later expanders leaned CD4+, whereas day 15 to 85 contracting clones were balanced CD4/CD8.

The chain recombines TRBV12-3 or TRBV12-4 with TRBJ1-2, with 9 nucleotides matching TRBD1. The TCR was taken from an adult woman who had mild COVID-19 (a few samples of this study predate the infection). Cell type and time point are not known. Sequenced: PBMCs or a T cell subset sorted from them (not recorded which). The CDR3 DNA is TGTGCCAGCAGGAAGACAGGGGGGATTTATGGTGGCTACACCTTC. Encoded protein: CASRKTGGIYGGYTF.